These 28 T cell receptor beta chains originate from one sample sequenced in a study of Ad26.COV2.S vaccination and SARS-CoV-2 variants. Assay used: immunoSEQ multiplex PCR; TCRdb lists only in-frame clones, some missing. The sample lists hundreds of thousands of clones, 89% occurring once. Treatment reported: 15 to 20 received Ad26.COV2.S at low or high dose, single or two shots; 5 received placebo; per-sample allocation not given. It was on day 63 after the first vaccine or placebo injection that samples were taken. The material sequenced was peripheral blood, taken in a trial of Ad26.COV2.S vaccine versus placebo. These receptors came from a person between 18 and 60 years old who received the Ad26.COV2.S COVID-19 vaccine or a placebo.

The chain links TRBV5-1 to TRBJ2-2; 9 bases align to TRBD1. Germline lookup yields CDR1 SGHRS and CDR2 YFSETQ. The J segment lost 5 bases and the V segment lost 0 bases, leaving 2 bases of the junction unmatched. This CDR3 has 15 residues. The CDR3 bases are TGCGCCAGCAGCTTGGCTGGACAGGGGACCGGGGAGCTGTTTTTT. This gives the protein CASSLAGQGTGELFF.

V and J are TRBV30 and TRBJ2-7; TRBD1 matches at 8 bases. Germline V lookup: CDR1 GTSNPN, CDR2 SVGIG (reference sequence). V was pared by 3 bases and J by 2 bases, with 9 bases of the junction left unmatched. This CDR3 contains 15 residues. CDR3 DNA: TGTGCCTGGAGGCCACCGGGACAGGCGACCTACGAGCAGTACTTC. Translated: CAWRPPGQATYEQYF.

V usage is TRBV6-2 or TRBV6-3 and J usage is TRBJ1-1, with D unclear. The CDR3 is made up of 15 amino acids. Germline V CDR1 and CDR2: MNHEY, SVGEGT. V gave up 4 bases and J gave up 1 base, with 13 bases separating them. CDR3 protein: CASSFGGYPNTEAFF. The CDR3 nucleotides are TGTGCCAGCAGTTTTGGCGGGTATCCGAACACTGAAGCTTTCTTT.

CDR3 nucleotide sequence: TGTGCCAGCAGCCAAGCGCCCGCGACTAGCGGCACAGATACGCAGTATTTT. Protein: CASSQAPATSGTDTQYF. The chain is built from TRBV4-2 and TRBJ2-3; 8 bases agree with TRBD2. This CDR3 is 17 amino acids long. Trimming cost V 1 base and J 1 base; bases outside gene matches: 7. From germline, CDR1 is LGHNA and CDR2 YNFKEQ.

The genes are TRBV27 and TRBJ2-7; no clear D. Germline V lookup: CDR1 MNHEY, CDR2 SMNVEV (reference sequence). The V end was cut by 9 bases, the J end by 3 bases, with 15 bases between. The CDR3 is 13 amino acids. CDR3 sequence: CASRLGQSYEQYF. The DNA of the CDR3 is TGTGCCAGTCGACTGGGCCAGAGCTACGAGCAGTACTTC.

The CDR3, as DNA: TGTGCCAGCAGCCCGGGACAGGGACTTAACCACGAGCAGTACTTC. Protein sequence: CASSPGQGLNHEQYF. The chain joins TRBV5-4 to TRBJ2-7; 9 nucleotides match TRBD1. The V segment lost 4 bases and the J segment 5 bases; nucleotides outside the gene matches: 10. Germline V gene data show CDR1 as SGHNT and CDR2 as YYREEE (reference sequence). This CDR3 spans 15 amino acids.

This chain joins TRBV30 and TRBJ1-6; perhaps TRBD1 as D (6 bases). The CDR3 totals 15 residues. The V gene lost 0 bases and the J gene lost 9 bases, with 15 bases spanning the gap. Per germline, CDR1 GTSNPN and CDR2 SVGIG (reference sequence). CDR3 in amino acids: CAWSVRGGLGSPLHF. The CDR3 coding sequence is TGTGCCTGGAGTGTACGCGGGGGGCTCGGTTCACCCCTCCACTTT. Variable domain in full (rest from reference TRBV30 and TRBJ1-6): SQTIHQWPATLVQPVGSPLSLECTVEGTSNPNLYWYRQAAGRGLQLLFYSVGIGQISSEVPQNLSASRPQDRQFILSSKKLLLSDSGFYLCAWSVRGGLGSPLHFGNGTRLTVT.

This rearrangement joins TRBV30 to TRBJ2-3; 9 nucleotides line up with TRBD2. Germline V CDR1 and CDR2: GTSNPN, SVGIG (reference sequence). J was trimmed by 4 bases and V by 5 bases; bases with no gene match: 10. CDR3 size: 15 residues. CDR3 in amino acids: CAWDAIAGEADTQYF. The DNA of the CDR3 is TGTGCCTGGGACGCAATAGCGGGAGAGGCAGATACGCAGTATTTT.

The chain couples TRBV27 to TRBJ1-2; D ambiguous. The V gene's germline CDR1 is MNHEY and CDR2 SMNVEV (reference sequence). This CDR3 spans 13 amino acids. V lost 2 bases and J lost 4, with 8 bases in between. The CDR3 coding sequence is TGTGCCAGCAGTTTACTAATGGGCTATGGCTACACCTTC. It codes for CASSLLMGYGYTF.

The V gene is TRBV30, the J gene TRBJ2-1; 9 bases agree with TRBD2. With 2 bases clipped from V and 7 bases from J, the junction kept 12 bases outside the gene matches. The CDR3 has 16 residues. Germline values: CDR1 GTSNPN, CDR2 SVGIG (reference sequence). The CDR3 DNA reads TGTGCCTGGAGTCCTCGCCTAGCGGGGAAGTGGAATGAGCAGTTCTTC. Amino acids: CAWSPRLAGKWNEQFF.

The chain combines TRBV27 with TRBJ2-2, with D unclear. V dropped 2 bases and J dropped 4 bases, with 8 bases sitting between them. The CDR3 is 14 amino acids. Germline V lookup: CDR1 MNHEY, CDR2 SMNVEV (reference sequence). The CDR3 DNA reads as TGTGCCAGCAGTTTACTACCCGTCACCGGGGAGCTGTTTTTT. Amino acids: CASSLLPVTGELFF.

The chain recombines TRBV5-1 with TRBJ2-2; D gene ambiguous. V was shortened by 0 bases and J by 1 base, with 13 bases between the two germline ends. This CDR3 region has 17 residues. Germline V gene lookup returns CDR1 SGHRS and CDR2 YFSETQ. CDR3 residues: CASSLGPLDQNTGELFF. In DNA form, the CDR3 reads TGCGCCAGCAGCTTGGGACCATTGGACCAGAACACCGGGGAGCTGTTTTTT.

The V gene is TRBV30, the J gene TRBJ2-5; 10 bases line up with TRBD2. Germline CDR1 reads GTSNPN; CDR2 reads SVGIG (reference sequence). CDR3 length: 15 amino acids. Trimming took 1 base from V and 9 from J; bases not matched to a gene: 11. The CDR3 sequence: CAWSAGLAVPGAQYF. CDR3 in DNA: TGTGCCTGGAGTGCTGGACTAGCGGTACCCGGGGCCCAGTACTTC.

The genes are TRBV11-2 and TRBJ2-1; D is unclear. Germline V lookup: CDR1 SGHAT, CDR2 FQNNGV. The CDR3 runs 16 residues. V was pared by 2 bases and J by 0 bases, with 11 bases between. Here the CDR3 reads CASSLRFTLSYNEQFF. The CDR3 nucleotides are TGTGCCAGCAGCTTACGATTCACCCTCTCCTACAATGAGCAGTTCTTC. Full variable domain (outside the CDR3, taken from reference TRBV11-2 and TRBJ2-1): EAGVAQSPRYKIIEKRQSVAFWCNPISGHATLYWYQQILGQGPKLLIQFQNNGVVDDSQLPKDRFSAERLKGVDSTLKIQPAKLEDSAVYLCASSLRFTLSYNEQFFGPGTRLTVL.

The chain uses TRBV30 and TRBJ1-1, with D perhaps TRBD1 (5 bases). CDR3 length: 12 amino acids. V dropped 4 bases and J dropped 9 bases, with 15 bases sitting between them. Germline V gives CDR1 GTSNPN, CDR2 SVGIG (reference sequence). The chain's CDR3 is CAWNEGSSKAFF. The DNA for the CDR3 is TGTGCCTGGAATGAGGGGTCTAGCAAAGCTTTCTTT.

Of note for this clone: In the same sample, other DNA sequences code for this CDR3. The chain has TRBV7-9 and TRBJ2-1; no reliable D call. Germline V gene data show CDR1 as SEHNR and CDR2 as FQNEAQ (reference sequence). The CDR3 spans 12 residues. The V and J ends lost 3 bases and 4 bases respectively, with 4 bases between them. The CDR3 spells CASSLQYNEQFF. CDR3 sequence (DNA): TGTGCCAGCAGCTTGCAGTACAATGAGCAGTTCTTC.

V gene TRBV24-1 combines with J gene TRBJ1-2; D uncertain. V lost 3 bases to trimming and J lost 8 bases, with 12 bases between them. The germline V gene encodes CDR1 KGHDR and CDR2 SFDVKD. The CDR3 spans 13 residues. In DNA form, the CDR3 reads TGTGCCACCAGTGATGAGGGTATCAAAGGCTACACCTTC. Amino acid sequence: CATSDEGIKGYTF.

J is TRBJ2-3 and V is TRBV9; D might be TRBD2 (6 bases). Germline V gives CDR1 SGDLS, CDR2 YYNGEE. V gave up 3 bases and J gave up 1 base, with 12 bases separating them. The CDR3 length is 15 residues. CDR3 region: CASSGPGLRTDTQYF. Here the CDR3 DNA reads TGTGCCAGCAGCGGACCGGGACTGCGCACAGATACGCAGTATTTT.

V gene TRBV23-1 combines with J gene TRBJ2-7, with D possibly matching TRBD1 (6 bases). TRBV23-1 is identified as an open reading frame with a role that is uncertain. This CDR3 comprises 16 residues. Trimming shortened V by 3 bases and J by 0 bases, and 15 bases separated the two germline ends. The DNA for the CDR3 is TGCGCCAGCAGTCACCTGAACAGGGCCTGCTCCTACGAGCAGTACTTC. Amino acid sequence: CASSHLNRACSYEQYF.

V is TRBV19 and J is TRBJ1-4; TRBD1 matches at 8 bases. The CDR3 has 14 residues. The junction had 3 bases not matched to a gene; V was cut back by 2 bases and J by 7 bases. Germline CDR1 LNHDA, CDR2 SQIVND (reference sequence). CDR3 sequence reads: CASSIQGAFEKLFF. CDR3 DNA sequence: TGTGCCAGTAGTATACAGGGGGCTTTTGAAAAACTGTTTTTT.

V and J are TRBV18 and TRBJ2-2; 9 bases align to TRBD1. The V gene's germline CDR1 is KGHSH and CDR2 LQKENI. V was pared by 5 bases and J by 6 bases, with 7 bases of the junction left unmatched. CDR3 length equals 15 residues. CDR3 nucleotide sequence: TGTGCCAGCTCATCCGGGACAGGGCCCTCCGGGGAGCTGTTTTTT. It yields the protein CASSSGTGPSGELFF.

The rearrangement joins TRBV29-1 to TRBJ2-5; D not certain. The CDR3 spans 12 residues. Between the trimmed V and J ends, which lost 4 bases and 4 bases, there was a span of 10 bases. Germline CDR1 reads SQVTM; CDR2 reads ANQGSEA. In nucleotides, the CDR3 is TGCAGCGTTGGGTCTGGGGTAGAGACCCAGTACTTC. Its protein product is CSVGSGVETQYF.

The chain combines TRBV19 with TRBJ2-3; 7 bases match TRBD2. Trimming cost V 7 bases and J 0 bases; bases outside gene matches: 7. This CDR3 has 15 amino acids. Germline V lookup: CDR1 LNHDA, CDR2 SQIVND (reference sequence). CDR3 loop: CASKEGTTSTDTQYF. In DNA form, the CDR3 reads TGTGCCAGTAAAGAGGGGACTACTAGCACAGATACGCAGTATTTT.

The rearrangement links TRBV5-1 to TRBJ2-3; 10 positions match TRBD2. The CDR3 consists of 14 residues. Trimming removed 4 bases from V and 6 bases from J; junction bases left unmatched: 5. Per germline, CDR1 SGHRS and CDR2 YFSETQ. The CDR3 region is CASSASGSGDTQYF. CDR3 in DNA: TGCGCCAGCAGCGCTAGCGGGAGTGGGGATACGCAGTATTTT. Combining the CDR3 with reference TRBV5-1 and TRBJ2-3 gives the whole variable domain KAGVTQTPRYLIKTRGQQVTLSCSPISGHRSVSWYQQTPGQGLQFLFEYFSETQRNKGNFPGRFSGRQFSNSRSEMNVSTLELGDSALYLCASSASGSGDTQYFGPGTRLTVL.

The chain couples TRBV5-1 to TRBJ2-1, with TRBD2 matching over 16 bases. V lost 5 bases and J lost 3; bases outside the gene matches: 5. Germline assignment: CDR1 SGHRS and CDR2 YFSETQ. The CDR3 is made up of 17 amino acids. In nucleotides, the CDR3 is TGCGCCAGCAGGGGACTAGCGGGGGGGCTTGTCTACAATGAGCAGTTCTTC. It yields the protein CASRGLAGGLVYNEQFF.

The chain carries TRBV7-2 and TRBJ2-7; a possible D gene is TRBD2 (7 bases). The CDR3 runs to 14 residues. The ends were cut back, 4 bases at V and 2 bases at J, with 12 bases in the middle. The germline gives CDR1 SGHTA, CDR2 FQGNSA. CDR3 DNA: TGTGCCAGCAGCTCCACCGGGGGGCCCTACGAGCAGTACTTC. Translating it yields CASSSTGGPYEQYF. The full variable domain, completed using reference TRBV7-2 and TRBJ2-7, is GAGVSQSPSNKVTEKGKDVELRCDPISGHTALYWYRQSLGQGLEFLIYFQGNSAPDKSGLPSDRFSAERTGGSVSTLTIQRTQQEDSAVYLCASSSTGGPYEQYFGPGTRLTVT.

This clone showed up just a few times. The chain recombines TRBV6-2 or TRBV6-3 with TRBJ1-1; no clear D. Trimming shortened V by 1 base and J by 4 bases, and 1 base separated the two germline ends. CDR1 is MNHEY and CDR2 is SVGEGT in the germline V gene. The CDR3 loop spans 11 amino acids. In DNA form, the CDR3 reads TGTGCCAGCAGTTACTTCACTGAAGCTTTCTTT. Amino acid sequence: CASSYFTEAFF.

The rearrangement uses TRBV6-5 and TRBJ2-2, with 7 bases matching TRBD2. The CDR3 covers 15 residues. Germline assignment: CDR1 MNHEY and CDR2 SVGAGI. V gave up 10 bases and J gave up 2 bases; unmatched junction bases: 10. The CDR3 DNA reads as TGTGCCACCGACCGGAGCGGGATAAACACCGGGGAGCTGTTTTTT. The encoded protein is CATDRSGINTGELFF.